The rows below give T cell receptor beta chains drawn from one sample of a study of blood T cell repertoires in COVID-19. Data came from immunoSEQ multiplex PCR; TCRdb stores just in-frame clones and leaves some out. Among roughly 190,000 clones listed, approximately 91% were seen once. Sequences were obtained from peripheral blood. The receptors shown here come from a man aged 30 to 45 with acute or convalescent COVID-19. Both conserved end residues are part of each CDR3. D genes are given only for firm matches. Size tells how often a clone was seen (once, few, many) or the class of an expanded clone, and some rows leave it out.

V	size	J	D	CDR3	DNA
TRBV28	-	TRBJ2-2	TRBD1	CATSPSSRTGRWRELFF	TGTGCCACCTCCCCGTCGAGTAGGACAGGGCGTTGGCGGGAGCTGTTTTTT
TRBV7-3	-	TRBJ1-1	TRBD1	CASSFEGQGTEAFF	TGTGCCAGCAGCTTCGAGGGACAGGGGACTGAAGCTTTCTTT
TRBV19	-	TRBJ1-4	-	CASSTLFATNEKLFF	TGTGCCAGTAGTACCCTTTTTGCAACTAATGAAAAACTGTTTTTT
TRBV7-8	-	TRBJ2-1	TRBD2	CASSPATSGGEQFF	TGTGCCAGCAGCCCCGCGACTAGCGGGGGTGAGCAGTTCTTC
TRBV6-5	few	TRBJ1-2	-	CASGLRSGGYTF	TGTGCCAGCGGGTTACGTTCGGGGGGCTACACCTTC
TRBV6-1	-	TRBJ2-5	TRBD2	CASSEWGGGLQETQYF	TGTGCCAGCAGTGAATGGGGGGGAGGGTTACAAGAGACCCAGTACTTC
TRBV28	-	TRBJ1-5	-	CASSLFEGQPQHF	TGTGCCAGCAGTTTATTCGAGGGTCAGCCCCAGCATTTT
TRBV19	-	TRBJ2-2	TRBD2	CASSRTSGRNTGELFF	TGTGCCAGTAGCCGGACTAGCGGGAGGAACACCGGGGAGCTGTTTTTT
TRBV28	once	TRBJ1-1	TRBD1	CASRVRDRRMNTEAFF	TGTGCCAGCAGGGTCCGGGACAGGCGAATGAACACTGAAGCTTTCTTT
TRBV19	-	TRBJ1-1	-	CASSIDFLNTEAFF	TGTGCCAGTAGTATTGACTTCCTGAACACTGAAGCTTTCTTT
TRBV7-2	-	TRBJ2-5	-	CASSLVRELGGRETQYF	TGTGCCAGCAGCTTAGTCCGGGAGCTGGGGGGTAGGGAGACCCAGTACTTC
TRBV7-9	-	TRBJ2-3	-	CASSLYLGDTQYF	TGTGCCAGCAGCTTATACCTCGGGGATACGCAGTATTTT
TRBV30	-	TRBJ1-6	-	CAWSGTRTENNSPLHF	TGTGCCTGGAGTGGGACGAGGACAGAGAATAATTCACCCCTCCACTTT
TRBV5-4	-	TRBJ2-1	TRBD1	CASSFSGTGFYNEQFF	TGTGCCAGCAGCTTCTCCGGGACAGGATTCTACAATGAGCAGTTCTTC
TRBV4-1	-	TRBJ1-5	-	CASSQVLGAVLGGPQHF	TGCGCCAGCAGCCAAGTTTTGGGGGCGGTTCTAGGAGGGCCCCAGCATTTT
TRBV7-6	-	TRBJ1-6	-	CASSLESGVGNSPLHF	TGTGCCAGCAGCTTAGAGTCAGGGGTGGGCAATTCACCCCTCCACTTT
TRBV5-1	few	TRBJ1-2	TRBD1	CASSTGTGGEGYTF	TGCGCCAGCAGTACCGGGACAGGAGGTGAGGGCTACACCTTC
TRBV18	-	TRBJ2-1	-	CASSPTDEQFF	TGTGCCAGCTCACCAACAGATGAGCAGTTCTTC
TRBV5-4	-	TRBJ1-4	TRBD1	CASSLGGAGKEKLFF	TGTGCCAGCAGCCTAGGGGGCGCGGGAAAGGAAAAACTGTTTTTT
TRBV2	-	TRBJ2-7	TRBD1	CASSTGGAFDEQYF	TGTGCCAGCAGTACAGGGGGCGCTTTCGACGAGCAGTACTTC
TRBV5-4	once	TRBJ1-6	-	CASSPNRVKNSPLHF	TGTGCCAGCAGCCCCAACAGGGTAAAGAATTCACCCCTCCACTTT
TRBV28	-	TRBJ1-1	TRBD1	CASRGQVFDTEAFF	TGTGCCAGCAGAGGACAGGTTTTTGACACTGAAGCTTTCTTT
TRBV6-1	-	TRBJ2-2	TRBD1	CASSGVGGQITGELFF	TGTGCCAGCAGTGGGGTAGGGGGACAGATCACCGGGGAGCTGTTTTTT
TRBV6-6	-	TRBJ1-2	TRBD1	CASRTGGNNYGYTF	TGTGCCAGCAGGACAGGGGGGAATAACTATGGCTACACCTTC
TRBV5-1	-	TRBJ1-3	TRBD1	CASSGDRDYSGNTIYF	TGCGCCAGCAGCGGGGACAGGGATTACTCTGGAAACACCATATATTTT
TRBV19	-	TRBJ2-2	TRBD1	CASSTQGAGELFF	TGTGCCAGTAGTACACAGGGGGCCGGGGAGCTGTTTTTT
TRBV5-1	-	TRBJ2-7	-	CASSLWGADEQYF	TGCGCCAGCAGCTTGTGGGGCGCGGACGAGCAGTACTTC
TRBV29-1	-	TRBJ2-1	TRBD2	CSASGDTSSYNEQFF	TGCAGCGCTAGCGGAGACACTAGCTCCTACAATGAGCAGTTCTTC
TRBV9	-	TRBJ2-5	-	CASSVQGNMRETQYF	TGTGCCAGCAGCGTTCAGGGGAATATGAGGGAGACCCAGTACTTC
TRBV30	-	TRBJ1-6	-	CAWSVGQTNSPLHF	TGTGCCTGGAGTGTTGGGCAGACTAATTCACCCCTCCACTTT
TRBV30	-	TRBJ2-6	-	CAWSVGQPSGANVLTF	TGTGCCTGGAGTGTTGGACAGCCTTCTGGGGCCAACGTCCTGACTTTC
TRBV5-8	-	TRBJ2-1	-	CASSFSGGGHNEQFF	TGTGCCAGCAGCTTTTCTGGGGGGGGCCACAATGAGCAGTTCTTC
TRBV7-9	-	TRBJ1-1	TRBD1	CASDQRGTGALEAFF	TGTGCCAGCGATCAACGCGGGACAGGGGCTCTTGAAGCTTTCTTT
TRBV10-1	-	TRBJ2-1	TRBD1	CASSAGTGGAWTVRMRSLNEQFF	TGCGCCAGCAGTGCCGGGACAGGGGGTGCGTGGACGGTGCGGATGAGGTCTCTGAATGAGCAGTTCTTC
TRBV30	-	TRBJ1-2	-	CAWSGQSYGYTF	TGTGCCTGGAGCGGACAGTCCTATGGCTACACCTTC
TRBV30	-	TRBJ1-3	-	CAWQIGGSGNTIYF	TGTGCCTGGCAAATAGGGGGATCTGGAAACACCATATATTTT
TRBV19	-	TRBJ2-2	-	CASSMGRENTGELFF	TGTGCCAGTAGTATGGGGCGGGAGAACACCGGGGAGCTGTTTTTT
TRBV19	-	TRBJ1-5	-	CASSTYFRGNQPQHF	TGTGCCAGTAGTACCTATTTTAGAGGAAACCAGCCCCAGCATTTT
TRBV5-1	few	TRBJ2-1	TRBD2	CASSLLAGGWNEQFF	TGCGCCAGCAGCTTACTAGCGGGAGGGTGGAATGAGCAGTTCTTC
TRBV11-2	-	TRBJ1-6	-	CASSSSPGSPLHF	TGTGCCAGCAGCTCCTCCCCGGGTTCACCCCTCCACTTT
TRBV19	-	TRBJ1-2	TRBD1	CASSIGTGENYGYTF	TGTGCCAGTAGTATTGGGACAGGGGAAAACTATGGCTACACCTTC
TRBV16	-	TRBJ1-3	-	CASSQVSAGNTIYF	TGTGCCAGCAGCCAAGTTTCAGCTGGAAACACCATATATTTT
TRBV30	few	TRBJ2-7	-	CAWKGDGLGHEQYF	TGTGCCTGGAAGGGGGACGGTCTGGGTCACGAGCAGTACTTC
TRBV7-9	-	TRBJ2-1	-	CASRSNRQREQFF	TGTGCCAGCAGGAGCAATCGCCAGCGGGAGCAGTTCTTC
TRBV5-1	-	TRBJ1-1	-	CASSLQTGMNTEAFF	TGCGCCAGCAGCTTGCAAACAGGGATGAACACTGAAGCTTTCTTT
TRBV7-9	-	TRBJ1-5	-	CASSLTQGTVNSNQPQHF	TGTGCCAGCAGCTTAACCCAGGGAACAGTTAATAGCAATCAGCCCCAGCATTTT
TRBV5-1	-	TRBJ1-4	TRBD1	CASSPGTGRYEKLFF	TGCGCCAGCAGCCCAGGGACAGGGCGATATGAAAAACTGTTTTTT
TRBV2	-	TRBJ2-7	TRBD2	CASSGIVAGGNYEQYF	TGTGCCAGCAGTGGAATTGTGGCGGGAGGGAACTACGAGCAGTACTTC
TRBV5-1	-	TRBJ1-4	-	CASSSTGLTNEKLFF	TGCGCCAGCAGCTCCACAGGGTTAACTAATGAAAAACTGTTTTTT
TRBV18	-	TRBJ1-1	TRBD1	CASSPQTGGDTEAFF	TGTGCCAGCTCACCACAAACAGGGGGGGACACTGAAGCTTTCTTT
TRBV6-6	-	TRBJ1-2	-	CASSYSQGWNYGYTF	TGTGCCAGCAGTTACTCCCAGGGATGGAACTATGGCTACACCTTC
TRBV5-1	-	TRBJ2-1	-	CASSRNRDEQFF	TGCGCCAGCAGCCGGAACAGGGATGAGCAGTTCTTC
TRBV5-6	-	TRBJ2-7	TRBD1	CASRDRDAYEQYF	TGTGCCAGCAGGGACAGGGATGCCTACGAGCAGTACTTC
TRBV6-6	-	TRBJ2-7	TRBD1	CASSYSPGTGLDEQYF	TGTGCCAGCAGTTACTCCCCCGGGACAGGTTTGGACGAGCAGTACTTC
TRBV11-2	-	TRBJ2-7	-	CASRHTGSAEQYF	TGTGCCAGCCGGCACACAGGCTCCGCTGAGCAGTACTTC
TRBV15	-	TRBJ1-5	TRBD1	CATSRETGASFGQPQHF	TGTGCCACCAGCAGAGAGACAGGGGCGAGCTTCGGCCAGCCCCAGCATTTT
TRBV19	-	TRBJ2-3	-	CASSIGRDRADTQYF	TGTGCCAGTAGTATAGGAAGAGACAGAGCAGATACGCAGTATTTT